This is a list of T cell receptor beta chains from one sample in a study of blood T cell repertoires in COVID-19. Only in-frame clones appear in the TCRdb table, and some are missing; sequencing was by immunoSEQ multiplex PCR. Of around 200,000 clones in the sample, roughly 84% were seen once. The sequenced material came from peripheral blood. The origin of the receptors is a woman over 75 with acute or convalescent COVID-19. The CDR3 runs from the conserved cysteine through the conserved F or W. Each record gives: D gene, J gene, clone size, V gene, CDR3 protein, CDR3 DNA. D genes are given only for firm matches. The size entry is marked missing in some rows and otherwise reads once, few, many or a size class.

. | TRBJ1-1 | . | TRBV19 | CASKRQVVTTEAFF | TGTGCCAGTAAGCGGCAGGTGGTGACCACTGAAGCTTTCTTT
TRBD2 | TRBJ2-3 | . | TRBV15 | CATSRASGRDTQYF | TGTGCCACCAGCAGAGCTAGCGGAAGGGATACGCAGTATTTT
. | TRBJ1-5 | . | TRBV6-6 | CASRLHPHQPQHF | TGTGCCAGCAGATTACACCCCCATCAGCCCCAGCATTTT
. | TRBJ2-3 | . | TRBV9 | CASSVGREDTQYF | TGTGCCAGCAGCGTAGGTCGCGAAGATACGCAGTATTTT
TRBD2 | TRBJ2-7 | . | TRBV9 | CASSGGLAGRYEQYF | TGTGCCAGCAGCGGGGGACTAGCGGGACGCTACGAGCAGTACTTC
. | TRBJ2-7 | . | TRBV5-4 | CASSLRQGGPYEQYF | TGTGCCAGCAGCTTGAGGCAGGGGGGTCCCTACGAGCAGTACTTC
. | TRBJ2-1 | . | TRBV7-3 | CASSLGVGEQFF | TGTGCCAGCAGCTTAGGAGTGGGTGAGCAGTTCTTC
TRBD2 | TRBJ2-7 | . | TRBV27 | CASSPSSGLPHEQYF | TGTGCCAGCAGTCCGTCTAGCGGTCTTCCCCACGAGCAGTACTTC
. | TRBJ1-1 | . | TRBV18 | CASSPRENTEAFF | TGTGCCAGCTCACCTAGAGAGAACACTGAAGCTTTCTTT
TRBD1 | TRBJ1-6 | . | TRBV6-5 | CASSYETGENSPLHF | TGTGCCAGCAGTTACGAGACAGGGGAAAATTCACCCCTCCACTTT
. | TRBJ1-2 | few | TRBV2 | CASSYLRDSQDYGYTF | TGTGCCAGCAGTTATCTTCGGGACTCCCAGGACTATGGCTACACCTTC
. | TRBJ2-1 | few | TRBV4-1 | CASSQFTGRLNEQFF | TGCGCCAGCAGCCAGTTCACAGGGAGACTGAATGAGCAGTTCTTC
. | TRBJ1-1 | . | TRBV5-1 | CASSLGHPNTEAFF | TGCGCCAGCAGCCTAGGACACCCGAACACTGAAGCTTTCTTT
TRBD1 | TRBJ2-1 | . | TRBV7-3 | CASSLGDRSFDEQFF | TGTGCCAGCAGCTTAGGGGACAGGTCTTTCGATGAGCAGTTCTTC
TRBD1 | TRBJ1-1 | once | TRBV27 | CASSPGQGGMNTEAFF | TGTGCCAGCAGCCCCGGACAGGGGGGAATGAACACTGAAGCTTTCTTT
. | TRBJ1-1 | few | TRBV9 | CASSAGTPQGTEAFF | TGTGCCAGCAGCGCCGGGACACCCCAGGGCACTGAAGCTTTCTTT
. | TRBJ1-1 | . | TRBV29-1 | CSVSRDRRTEAFF | TGCAGCGTGTCCAGGGATCGCAGAACTGAAGCTTTCTTT
TRBD2 | TRBJ2-5 | once | TRBV5-6 | CASRRTGGYQETQYF | TGTGCCAGCAGGCGGACGGGGGGGTACCAAGAGACCCAGTACTTC
. | TRBJ1-2 | once | TRBV19 | CATQGGNYGYTF | TGTGCCACCCAAGGGGGTAACTATGGCTACACCTTC
. | TRBJ1-1 | . | TRBV7-2 | CASSPRQARGGEAFF | TGTGCCAGCAGCCCCAGACAGGCCCGAGGTGGTGAAGCTTTCTTT
. | TRBJ1-4 | once | TRBV19 | CASSRRRTVLNEKLFF | TGTGCCAGTAGTAGAAGGAGGACAGTGCTTAATGAAAAACTGTTTTTT
. | TRBJ2-3 | . | TRBV19 | CASSIKAGSDTQYF | TGTGCCAGTAGTATTAAGGCAGGGTCAGATACGCAGTATTTT
TRBD1 | TRBJ1-5 | . | TRBV7-2 | CASSPGPGQGLNQPQHF | TGTGCCAGCAGCCCCGGTCCGGGACAGGGCCTCAATCAGCCCCAGCATTTT
. | TRBJ2-2 | . | TRBV6-5 | CASSYRTSGSGELFF | TGTGCCAGCAGTTACCGTACTAGTGGGTCCGGGGAGCTGTTTTTT
. | TRBJ2-5 | . | TRBV5-1 | CASSLGQGRVETQYF | TGCGCCAGCAGCTTGGGACAGGGGAGGGTGGAGACCCAGTACTTC
TRBD2 | TRBJ2-2 | few | TRBV24-1 | CAASASGGITTGELFF | TGTGCCGCGTCGGCGAGCGGGGGGATAACCACCGGGGAGCTGTTTTTT
TRBD1 | TRBJ2-5 | once | TRBV11-2 | CASSSDRGLAETQYF | TGTGCCAGCAGCAGCGACAGGGGGCTGGCGGAGACCCAGTACTTC
TRBD2 | TRBJ2-3 | . | TRBV6-5 | CASSYVTSGGQTQYF | TGTGCCAGCAGTTACGTTACTAGCGGGGGGCAGACGCAGTATTTT
. | TRBJ1-1 | . | TRBV9 | CASSKNKNTEAFF | TGTGCCAGCAGCAAGAACAAGAACACTGAAGCTTTCTTT
. | TRBJ1-1 | . | TRBV5-1 | CASSPNSGEINTEAFF | TGCGCCAGCAGTCCAAACTCGGGGGAAATCAACACTGAAGCTTTCTTT
. | TRBJ1-2 | . | TRBV11-2 | CASSLDPRGYTF | TGTGCCAGCAGCTTAGATCCCAGAGGCTACACCTTC
TRBD2 | TRBJ2-3 | . | TRBV27 | CASSRGLAVTDTQYF | TGTGCCAGCAGTAGGGGACTAGCGGTCACAGATACGCAGTATTTT
. | TRBJ1-2 | . | TRBV2 | CASSDFRALDYTF | TGTGCCAGCAGTGATTTCAGGGCTTTGGACTACACCTTC
. | TRBJ1-6 | few | TRBV18 | CASSLDRSSYNSPLHF | TGTGCCAGCTCACTTGACAGGAGCTCCTATAATTCACCCCTCCACTTT
. | TRBJ1-2 | . | TRBV29-1 | CSVGGGEYGYTF | TGCAGCGTTGGTGGGGGGGAGTATGGCTACACCTTC
TRBD1 | TRBJ2-1 | once | TRBV5-4 | CASSLARRTGGEQFF | TGTGCCAGCAGCTTGGCGCGACGGACAGGGGGTGAGCAGTTCTTC
TRBD2 | TRBJ2-7 | . | TRBV3-1/TRBV3-2 | CASSQGNPAGAYEQYF | TGTGCCAGCAGCCAAGGGAACCCAGCGGGGGCCTACGAGCAGTACTTC
TRBD1 | TRBJ2-1 | . | TRBV7-6 | CASSARTGQTDEQFF | TGTGCCAGCAGCGCCCGGACAGGTCAAACCGATGAGCAGTTCTTC
. | TRBJ1-1 | . | TRBV4-1 | CASSHDGQRNTEAFF | TGCGCCAGCAGCCATGACGGACAGAGGAACACTGAAGCTTTCTTT
. | TRBJ2-1 | . | TRBV29-1 | CRMQGSSYNEQFF | TGCAGGATGCAGGGTAGTTCCTACAATGAGCAGTTCTTC
. | TRBJ1-2 | . | TRBV5-4 | CASSLELQYGYTF | TGTGCCAGCAGCTTGGAATTGCAGTATGGCTACACCTTC
. | TRBJ1-2 | . | TRBV6-5 | CASSYSTGDGYTF | TGTGCCAGCAGTTACTCGACGGGAGATGGCTACACCTTC
TRBD2 | TRBJ2-2 | . | TRBV5-1 | CASSPLGAGVSGELFF | TGCGCCAGCAGTCCACTCGGGGCGGGGGTTTCCGGGGAGCTGTTTTTT
TRBD1 | TRBJ2-2 | . | TRBV5-1 | CASSSTGTNTGELFF | TGCGCCAGCAGCTCGACAGGGACCAACACCGGGGAGCTGTTTTTT
. | TRBJ1-1 | . | TRBV30 | CAWSSQFNTEAFF | TGTGCCTGGAGTAGTCAGTTTAACACTGAAGCTTTCTTT
. | TRBJ2-3 | . | TRBV7-2 | CASSFESTDTQYF | TGTGCCAGCAGCTTTGAGAGTACAGATACGCAGTATTTT
. | TRBJ1-4 | . | TRBV7-9 | CASSLGTYEKLFF | TGTGCCAGCAGCCTAGGGACATATGAAAAACTGTTTTTT
. | TRBJ1-2 | . | TRBV2 | CASLAVAGYGYTF | TGTGCCAGCCTGGCCGTGGCGGGTTATGGCTACACCTTC
. | TRBJ2-5 | . | TRBV5-4 | CASSFTGTFQETQYF | TGTGCCAGCAGCTTTACGGGAACCTTCCAAGAGACCCAGTACTTC
. | TRBJ2-5 | . | TRBV11-2 | CASSLAGWETQYF | TGTGCCAGCAGCTTAGCAGGGTGGGAGACCCAGTACTTC
TRBD1 | TRBJ1-3 | . | TRBV9 | CASSAPDRGRENTIYF | TGTGCCAGCAGCGCACCGGACAGGGGTAGAGAAAACACCATATATTTT
. | TRBJ1-2 | . | TRBV18 | CASSGETGTAGYTF | TGTGCCAGCTCGGGAGAAACAGGGACGGCTGGCTACACCTTC
. | TRBJ1-4 | . | TRBV4-3 | CASSQVGSPPGGNEKLFF | TGCGCCAGCAGCCAAGTTGGCTCCCCCCCGGGGGGTAATGAAAAACTGTTTTTT
. | TRBJ2-7 | . | TRBV9 | CASSVAGSLGSYEQYF | TGTGCCAGCAGCGTAGCTGGGAGCTTGGGGTCCTACGAGCAGTACTTC
TRBD1 | TRBJ1-5 | . | TRBV19 | CASRSGQGINQPQHF | TGTGCCAGTAGATCGGGACAGGGAATCAATCAGCCCCAGCATTTT